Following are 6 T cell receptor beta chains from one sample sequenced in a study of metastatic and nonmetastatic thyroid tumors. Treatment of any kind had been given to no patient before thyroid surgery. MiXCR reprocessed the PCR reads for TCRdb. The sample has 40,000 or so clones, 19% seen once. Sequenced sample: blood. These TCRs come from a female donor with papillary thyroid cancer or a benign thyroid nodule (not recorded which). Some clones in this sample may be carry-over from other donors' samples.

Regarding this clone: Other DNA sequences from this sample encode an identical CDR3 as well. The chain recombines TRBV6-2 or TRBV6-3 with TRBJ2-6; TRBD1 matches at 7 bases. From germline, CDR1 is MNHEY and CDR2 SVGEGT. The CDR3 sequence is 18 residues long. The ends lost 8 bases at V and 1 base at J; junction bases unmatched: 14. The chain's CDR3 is CASFGGTGQTSGANVLTF. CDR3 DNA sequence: TGTGCCAGCTTTGGTGGGACGGGACAGACTTCTGGGGCCAACGTCCTGACTTTC.

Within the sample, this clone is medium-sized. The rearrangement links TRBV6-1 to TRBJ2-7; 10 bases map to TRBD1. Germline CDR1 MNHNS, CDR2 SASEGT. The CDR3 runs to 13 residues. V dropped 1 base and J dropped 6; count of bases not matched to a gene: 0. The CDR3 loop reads CASSEGDRGEQYF. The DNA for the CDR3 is TGTGCCAGCAGTGAAGGGGACAGGGGCGAGCAGTACTTC.

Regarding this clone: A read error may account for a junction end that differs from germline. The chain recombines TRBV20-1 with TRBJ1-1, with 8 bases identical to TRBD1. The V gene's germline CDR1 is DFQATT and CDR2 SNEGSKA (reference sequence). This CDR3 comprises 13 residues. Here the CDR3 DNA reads TGCAGTGCTAGTCCAGGGGGCAACACTGAATCTTTCTTT. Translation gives CSASPGGNTESFF.

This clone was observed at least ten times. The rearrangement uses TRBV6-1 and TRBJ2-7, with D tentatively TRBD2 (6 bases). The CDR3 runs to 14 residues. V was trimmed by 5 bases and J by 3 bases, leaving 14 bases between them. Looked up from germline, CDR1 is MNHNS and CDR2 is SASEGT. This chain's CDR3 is CASSSSGSVYEQYF. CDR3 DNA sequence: TGTGCCAGCAGTAGTAGCGGATCTGTCTACGAGCAGTACTTC.

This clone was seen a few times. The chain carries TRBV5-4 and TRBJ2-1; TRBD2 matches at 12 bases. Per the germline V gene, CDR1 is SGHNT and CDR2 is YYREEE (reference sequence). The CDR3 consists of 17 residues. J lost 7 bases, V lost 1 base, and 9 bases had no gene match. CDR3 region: CASSLFTSGRLGNEQFF. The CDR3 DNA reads TGTGCCAGCAGCTTGTTTACTAGCGGGAGGTTGGGGAATGAGCAGTTCTTC. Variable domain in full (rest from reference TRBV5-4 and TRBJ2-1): ETGVTQSPTHLIKTRGQQVTLRCSSQSGHNTVSWYQQALGQGPQFIFQYYREEENGRGNFPPRFSGLQFPNYSSELNVNALELDDSALYLCASSLFTSGRLGNEQFFGPGTRLTVL.

The DNA of the CDR3 is TGTGCCAGCAGTCTCCTCGGGTGGTTGGGCGATACGCAGTATTTT. Translation: CASSLLGWLGDTQYF. V usage is TRBV6-2 or TRBV6-3 and J usage is TRBJ2-3, with D hard to call. The CDR3 extends over 15 amino acids. V lost 5 bases and J 6 bases, leaving 18 bases between the germline ends. Per the germline V gene, CDR1 is MNHEY and CDR2 is SVGEGT.